The present T cell receptor (beta chain) was sequenced within a study of blood T cell repertoires in COVID-19. Study-wide context: Sample material is recorded as cDNA or gDNA derived from T cells, B-cell-depleted T cells, or PBMCs.

V lost 2 bases and J lost 3, with 14 bases in between. The germline CDR1 and CDR2 sequences are SGHNT and YYREEE (reference sequence). The CDR3 runs to 15 residues. Only in-frame clones appear in the TCRdb table, and some are missing; sequencing was by immunoSEQ multiplex PCR. The sample lists over 85,000 clones, about 85% occurring once. This TCR was sampled from an older man with acute or convalescent COVID-19. The sample comprised peripheral blood. The chain employs TRBV5-4 and TRBJ1-1; tentatively, D is TRBD1 (5 bases). CDR3 in amino acids: CASSFPGGEDTEAFF. The CDR3 region has the DNA TGTGCCAGCAGCTTCCCGGGGGGGGAGGACACTGAAGCTTTCTTT.